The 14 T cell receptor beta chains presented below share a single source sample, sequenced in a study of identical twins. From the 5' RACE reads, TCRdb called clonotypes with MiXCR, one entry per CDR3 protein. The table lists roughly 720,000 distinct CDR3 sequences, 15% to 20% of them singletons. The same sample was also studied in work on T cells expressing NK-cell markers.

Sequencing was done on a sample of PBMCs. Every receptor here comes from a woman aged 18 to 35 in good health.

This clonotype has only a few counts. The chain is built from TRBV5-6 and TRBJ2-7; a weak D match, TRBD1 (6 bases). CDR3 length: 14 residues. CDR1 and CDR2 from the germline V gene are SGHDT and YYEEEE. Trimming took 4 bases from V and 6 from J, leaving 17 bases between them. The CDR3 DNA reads TGTGCCAGCAGCACGGAGACAGGTGGCTTCGAGCAGTACTTC. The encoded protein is CASSTETGGFEQYF.

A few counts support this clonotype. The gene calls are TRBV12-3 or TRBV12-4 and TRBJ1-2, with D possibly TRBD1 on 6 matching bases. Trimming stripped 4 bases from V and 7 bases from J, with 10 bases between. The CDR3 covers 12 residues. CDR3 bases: TGTGCCAGCAGTTCGTCAGGGGTTGGCTACACCTTC. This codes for CASSSSGVGYTF.

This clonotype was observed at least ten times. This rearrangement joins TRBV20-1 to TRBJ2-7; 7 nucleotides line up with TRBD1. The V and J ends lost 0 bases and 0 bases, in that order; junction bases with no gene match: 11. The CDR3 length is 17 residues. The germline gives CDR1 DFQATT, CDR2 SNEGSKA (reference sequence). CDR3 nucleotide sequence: TGCAGTGCTAGAGACGGCGAAGGATGGACAGGCTCCTACGAGCAGTACTTC. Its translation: CSARDGEGWTGSYEQYF.

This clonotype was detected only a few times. The CDR3 coding sequence is TGCGCCAGCAGCTTTGTTTCCGGGTCCTACGAGCAGTACTTC. Translated: CASSFVSGSYEQYF. The chain uses TRBV5-1 and TRBJ2-7; D is unresolved. The CDR3 runs 14 residues. Germline V lookup: CDR1 SGHRS, CDR2 YFSETQ. Trimming pared 2 bases from V and 1 base from J, leaving 10 bases between.

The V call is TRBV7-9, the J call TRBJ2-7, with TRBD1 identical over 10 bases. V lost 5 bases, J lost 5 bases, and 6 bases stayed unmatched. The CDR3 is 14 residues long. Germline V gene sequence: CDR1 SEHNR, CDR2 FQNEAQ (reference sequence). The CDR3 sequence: CASSTGQGYHEQYF. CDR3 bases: TGTGCCAGCAGCACGGGACAGGGGTACCACGAGCAGTACTTC.

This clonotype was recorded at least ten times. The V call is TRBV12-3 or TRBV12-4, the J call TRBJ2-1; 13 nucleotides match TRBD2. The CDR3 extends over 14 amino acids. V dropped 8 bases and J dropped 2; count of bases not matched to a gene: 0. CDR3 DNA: TGTGCCAGCGGACTAGCGGGAGCCTACAATGAGCAGTTCTTC. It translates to CASGLAGAYNEQFF.

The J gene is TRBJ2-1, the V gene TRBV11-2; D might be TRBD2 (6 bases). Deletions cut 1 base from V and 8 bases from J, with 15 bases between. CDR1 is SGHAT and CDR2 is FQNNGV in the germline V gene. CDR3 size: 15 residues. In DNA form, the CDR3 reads TGTGCCAGCAGCTTAGCCCCCGGGGGATCGGATGAGCAGTTCTTC. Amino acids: CASSLAPGGSDEQFF.

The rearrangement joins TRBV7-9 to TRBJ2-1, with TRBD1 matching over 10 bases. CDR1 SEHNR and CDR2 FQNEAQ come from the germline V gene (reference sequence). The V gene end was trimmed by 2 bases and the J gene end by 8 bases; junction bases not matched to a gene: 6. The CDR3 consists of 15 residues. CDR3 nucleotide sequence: TGTGCCAGCAGCTTAAAAGGGACAGGGGTGTATGAGCAGTTCTTC. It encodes CASSLKGTGVYEQFF.

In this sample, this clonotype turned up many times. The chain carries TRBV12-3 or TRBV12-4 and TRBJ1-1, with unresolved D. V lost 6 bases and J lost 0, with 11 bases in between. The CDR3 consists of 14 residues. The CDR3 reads CASSLRLMNTEAFF. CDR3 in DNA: TGTGCCAGCAGCTTAAGGTTGATGAACACTGAAGCTTTCTTT.

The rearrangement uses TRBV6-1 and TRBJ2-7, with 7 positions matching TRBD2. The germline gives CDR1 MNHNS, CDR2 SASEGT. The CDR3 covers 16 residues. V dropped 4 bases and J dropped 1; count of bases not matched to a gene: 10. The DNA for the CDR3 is TGTGCCAGCAGTGGGTCCATTGGGACTACTTCCTACGAGCAGTACTTC. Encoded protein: CASSGSIGTTSYEQYF.

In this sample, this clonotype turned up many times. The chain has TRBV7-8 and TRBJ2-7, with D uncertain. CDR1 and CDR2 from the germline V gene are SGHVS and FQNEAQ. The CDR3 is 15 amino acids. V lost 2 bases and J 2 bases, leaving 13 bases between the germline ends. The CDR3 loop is CASSLYRSVAYEQYF. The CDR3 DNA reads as TGTGCCAGCAGCTTATACCGTTCCGTGGCCTACGAGCAGTACTTC. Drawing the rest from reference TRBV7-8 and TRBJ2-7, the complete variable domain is GAGVSQSPRYKVAKRGQDVALRCDPISGHVSLFWYQQALGQGPEFLTYFQNEAQLDKSGLPSDRFFAERPEGSVSTLKIQRTQQEDSAVYLCASSLYRSVAYEQYFGPGTRLTVT.

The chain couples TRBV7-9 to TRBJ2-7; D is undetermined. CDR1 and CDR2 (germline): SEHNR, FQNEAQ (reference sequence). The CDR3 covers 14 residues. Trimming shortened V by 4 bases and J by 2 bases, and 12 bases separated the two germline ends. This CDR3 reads CASSYPSGAYEQYF. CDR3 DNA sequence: TGTGCCAGCAGCTATCCCTCCGGCGCCTACGAGCAGTACTTC.

The CDR3 region is CASSRLGGALEETQYF. The CDR3 DNA reads TGTGCCAGCAGCCGGCTAGGCGGGGCCCTAGAAGAGACCCAGTACTTC. V and J are TRBV3-1 and TRBJ2-5; D possibly corresponds to TRBD2 (6 bases). The CDR3 loop spans 16 amino acids. Trimming removed 4 bases from V and 3 bases from J, with 18 bases in between. CDR1 is LGHDT, CDR2 YNNKEL, per germline (reference sequence).

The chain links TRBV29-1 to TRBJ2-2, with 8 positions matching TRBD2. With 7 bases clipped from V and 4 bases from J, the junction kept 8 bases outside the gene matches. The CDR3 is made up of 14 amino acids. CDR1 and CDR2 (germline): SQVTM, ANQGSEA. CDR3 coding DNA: TGCAGCGCGGAGAGCGGGAGACGCACCGGGGAGCTGTTTTTT. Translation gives CSAESGRRTGELFF.